This record concerns one TCR beta chain sequence. The sample belongs to a study of blood T cell repertoires in COVID-19. Source study methods: Reference gene primers were amplified, and this amplification served to estimate nucleated cell counts. Measured with immunoSEQ multiplex PCR; TCRdb has only the in-frame clones, and not every one. V and J calls and clone size are as listed in that table; D and trimming were resolved from the DNA. This sample has 65,000 or so clones; roughly 84% occur once, and the top ten carry about 10%. The germline gives CDR1 WSHSY, CDR2 SAAADI. The CDR3 contains 19 residues. J gave up 5 bases and V 2 bases, and 14 bases lay outside the gene matches.

This clonotype was obtained from a man in his thirties or forties with COVID-19, enrolled during active disease. Sequencing input: peripheral blood. This chain joins TRBV10-2 and TRBJ2-1; 11 nucleotides line up with TRBD2. The CDR3: CASSETPPGLAVMDNEQFF. The CDR3 region has the DNA TGCGCCAGCAGTGAGACCCCGCCGGGACTAGCGGTAATGGACAATGAGCAGTTCTTC.